The rows below give T cell receptor beta chains drawn from one sample of a study of early T cells in non-severe SARS-CoV-2 infection. MiXCR, applied by TCRdb to the 5' RACE reads, yields one record per CDR3 protein. In the table there are over 80,000 distinct CDR3 sequences, less than 15% of which are singletons. The sample was whole blood, taken at baseline. The receptors come from an adult who was a healthcare worker with PCR-confirmed SARS-CoV-2 infection or an uninfected control (not recorded which). The CDR3 runs from the conserved cysteine through the conserved F or W. The D gene is left open where the match is weak. Clone size is not always given. Where it is, it says once, few, many or a class for expanded clones.

TRBJ1-2,TRBV11-2,few,TRBD1,TGTGCCAGCAGCTCGCGACAGGGCCCATATGGCTACACCTTC,CASSSRQGPYGYTF
TRBJ2-3,TRBV11-2,.,TRBD2,TGTGCCAGCAGCGCCCATAGCGGGAGAAGGGCAGATACGCAGTATTTT,CASSAHSGRRADTQYF
TRBJ2-2,TRBV6-1,few,.,TGTGCCAGCAGGCAGGGTTTGAACACCGGGGAGCTGTTTTTT,CASRQGLNTGELFF
TRBJ1-1,TRBV29-1,few,.,TGCAGCGTGACGGCAGGGGATCCCACTGAAGCTTTCTTT,CSVTAGDPTEAFF
TRBJ2-1,TRBV3-1,.,TRBD1,TGTGCCAGCAGTGGACAGGGTGTCGATGAGCAGTTCTTC,CASSGQGVDEQFF
TRBJ1-6,TRBV7-9,.,.,TGTGCCAGCAGCTTAGACGGAGCCGGGGGGCTATCACCCCTCCACTTT,CASSLDGAGGLSPLHF
TRBJ1-4,TRBV12-3/TRBV12-4,.,.,TGTGCCAGCAGAGCCCGGGGCAAACTGTTTTTT,CASRARGKLFF
TRBJ2-7,TRBV11-2,.,TRBD2,TGTGCCAGCAGTAGGGGACTAGACAACGAGCAGTACTTC,CASSRGLDNEQYF
TRBJ2-3,TRBV2,few,TRBD2,TGTGCCAGCAGCCCTCGGGGGGGAGGAGATACGCAGTATTTT,CASSPRGGGDTQYF
TRBJ1-6,TRBV10-2,few,.,TGCGCCAGCGGGACATCTGATAATTCACCCCTCCACTTT,CASGTSDNSPLHF
TRBJ2-1,TRBV11-3,many,.,TGTGCCAGCAGCTTAGGGGGGGCCGGGAGGACCTACAATGAGCAGTTCTTC,CASSLGGAGRTYNEQFF
TRBJ2-5,TRBV28,.,.,TGTGCCAGCATCTTTGTGGGGGCCAGGGGTGGAGAGACCCAGTACTTC,CASIFVGARGGETQYF
TRBJ2-5,TRBV29-1,few,.,TGCAGCGTTGAAGATCGGGCAGGTGGGCGAGAGACCCAGTACTTC,CSVEDRAGGRETQYF
TRBJ1-4,TRBV7-3,many,.,TGTGCCAGCAGCCCCCCCTGGGGGGGCGGCGAAAAACTGTTTTTT,CASSPPWGGGEKLFF
TRBJ1-6,TRBV6-6,.,.,TGTGCCAGCAGCCGGGACGGCGATAATTCACCCCTCCACTTT,CASSRDGDNSPLHF
TRBJ1-1,TRBV11-2,few,TRBD1,TGTGCCAGCCTGGAGTTGAGGGGGCATCAGGGTGAAGCTTTCTTT,CASLELRGHQGEAFF
TRBJ2-2,TRBV19,many,.,TGTGCCAGTAGTGGGCAGGGGACGAACACCGGGGAGCTGTTTTTT,CASSGQGTNTGELFF
TRBJ2-7,TRBV12-3/TRBV12-4,few,.,TGTGCCAGCAGTTTTTCGGCTTTAAGCTCCTACGAGCAGTACTTC,CASSFSALSSYEQYF
TRBJ2-1,TRBV4-2,.,.,TGTGCCAGCAGCCAAGGCAGTATAGGGCAGCAGTTCTTC,CASSQGSIGQQFF
TRBJ2-4,TRBV5-1,.,.,TGCGCCAGCAGTTCGGCCCCGGCGATGGGGAACGACATTCAGTACTTC,CASSSAPAMGNDIQYF
TRBJ2-1,TRBV29-1,few,.,TGCAGCGTCCCATTTGGGGGGACCTGGGGGAATGAGCAGTTCTTC,CSVPFGGTWGNEQFF
TRBJ1-2,TRBV6-5,.,.,TGTGCCAGCAGGTCCCCTGATGGCTACACCTTC,CASRSPDGYTF
TRBJ2-1,TRBV30,.,TRBD2,TGTGCCTGGAGTTTTATTAGCGGGTGGAACAATGAGCAGTTCTTC,CAWSFISGWNNEQFF
TRBJ2-7,TRBV28,.,TRBD2,TGTGCCAGCAGTCCCCATACGGGACTAGCGGGATCTCTCGAGCAGTACTTC,CASSPHTGLAGSLEQYF
TRBJ2-7,TRBV7-6,few,.,TGTGCCAGCAGCTCACAGAGGGGCTACGAGCAGTACTTC,CASSSQRGYEQYF
TRBJ2-1,TRBV5-1,.,.,TGCGCCAGCAGCATTGGGGACTTCCTAGGGGTAAATGAGCAGTTCTTC,CASSIGDFLGVNEQFF
TRBJ2-7,TRBV7-9,.,.,TGTGCCAGCAGCCTCTCATTCTACGAGCAGTACTTC,CASSLSFYEQYF
TRBJ1-6,TRBV28,.,TRBD1,TGTGCCAGCATACAGGGGAGCTCCTATAATTCACCCCTCCACTTT,CASIQGSSYNSPLHF